This T cell receptor (beta chain) emerged from a study of blood T cell repertoires in COVID-19. Only in-frame clones appear in the TCRdb table, and some are missing; sequencing was by immunoSEQ multiplex PCR. The repertoire has fewer than 90,000 clones, less than 80% of them found once; the top ten carry over 13%. This clone was found a few times. This CDR3 is 13 amino acids long. Unmatched junction bases numbered 4, after V lost 4 bases and J lost 5 bases. Germline V lookup: CDR1 SGHTA, CDR2 FQGNSA. Sequencing was done on a sample of peripheral blood. The TCR was taken from a woman at least 80 years old with acute or convalescent COVID-19. V gene TRBV7-2 combines with J gene TRBJ1-2, with 7 bases lining up with TRBD1. The CDR3 region has the DNA TGTGCCAGCAGCTCGGACAGGCGTTATGGCTACACCTTC. This codes for CASSSDRRYGYTF.